This T cell receptor (beta chain) was profiled in a study of cytomegalovirus exposure and HLA in healthy donors. As for this clone: Antigen unknown.

The donors were in the roughly 110-subject validation cohort, distinct from the roughly 700-subject first cohort. V lost 4 bases, J lost 2 bases, and 6 bases stayed unmatched. Germline CDR1 is SGDLS and CDR2 is YYNGEE. The CDR3 is 14 amino acids. Findings and caveats of the study: The dataset shows that most TCR sequences were rare, while some public TCRs occurred in many donors.

Measured with immunoSEQ multiplex PCR; TCRdb has only the in-frame clones, and not every one. The table has about 84,000 clones, under 95% seen once. V and J are TRBV9 and TRBJ2-7, with 7 bases lining up with TRBD1. This TCR was sampled from a man between 25 and 39 years old in good health and CMV-seronegative. Input material: PBMCs. The chain's CDR3 is CASSTRTGPYEQYF. CDR3 in DNA: TGTGCCAGCAGCACACGGACAGGACCCTACGAGCAGTACTTC.